This T cell receptor (beta chain) derives from a study of beta chain features in type 1 diabetes. About the study: What patients shared with healthy donors was a similar profile of age, gender and cell yields. The study, taken as a whole, reports: The question left open here concerned HLA type influencing TCRB rearrangement. There was a moderate but significant shortening of TCRB CDR3s in all four CD4+ subsets of Type 1 diabetes patients.

Expressed TCRB transcripts were sequenced because the entire RNA isolate underwent reverse transcription. The repertoire was sequenced with immunoSEQ multiplex PCR; TCRdb's copy has only in-frame clones and lacks some. The table has 200,000 to 250,000 clones, around 9.9% seen once. A sort by CD45RO/CCR7/CD25/CD127/CD95/CD27 yielded CD4+ naive, central memory, regulatory and stem cell-like memory cells. V dropped 5 bases and J dropped 4 bases, with 17 bases sitting between them. CDR3 length: 15 residues. Germline values: CDR1 SGHVS, CDR2 FQNEAQ. Concerning this clone itself: The antigen is undetermined.

The rearrangement uses TRBV7-8 and TRBJ2-5; no clear D. This clonotype was obtained from a man younger than 35 in good health. The sample consisted of central memory CD4+ T cells from blood. CDR3 region: CASSQDGRRTETQYF. The CDR3 nucleotides are TGTGCCAGCAGCCAAGATGGACGGCGGACAGAGACCCAGTACTTC.